A single sample is the source of the 2 T cell receptor beta chains below, sequenced in a study of long-term antiretroviral therapy in people with HIV. Researchers report immunoSEQ v3.0 was run at survey level. Data came from immunoSEQ multiplex PCR; TCRdb stores just in-frame clones and leaves some out. The sample lists about 18,000 clones; approximately 79% were seen once. Here the sequenced sample was unsorted PBMCs, taken at the start of antiretroviral therapy, before treatment. Receptors were obtained from a man between 18 and 29 years old with HIV.

The rearrangement links TRBV28 to TRBJ2-7, with D possibly TRBD2 on 7 matching bases. The CDR3 contains 16 residues. V was cut by 4 bases and J by 6 bases, with 22 bases left in between. The V gene's germline CDR1 is MDHEN and CDR2 SYDVKM. DNA of the CDR3: TGTGCCAGCAGTTCTCACCCGGGGGGCGCTTACCCCGAGCAGTACTTC. It translates to CASSSHPGGAYPEQYF. The complete variable domain, with remaining parts taken from reference TRBV28 and TRBJ2-7, reads DVKVTQSSRYLVKRTGEKVFLECVQDMDHENMFWYRQDPGLGLRLIYFSYDVKMKEKGDIPEGYSVSREKKERFSLILESASTNQTSMYLCASSSHPGGAYPEQYFGPGTRLTVT.

V is TRBV11-2 and J is TRBJ2-1, with 10 bases fitting TRBD2. Per the germline V gene, CDR1 is SGHAT and CDR2 is FQNNGV. The CDR3 totals 17 residues. J lost 4 bases, V lost 5 bases, and 11 bases had no gene match. The CDR3 DNA reads as TGTGCCAGCAGCCCGCGCCTCGGGACTAGCGCTTACAATGAGCAGTTCTTC. This encodes CASSPRLGTSAYNEQFF.